This TCR beta chain stems from a study of CD8+ T cells in alopecia areata. The study's findings and limits: Uncertainty about whether baseline CD8+ expansion is linked to response remains, with one nonresponder.

RNA was isolated and reverse transcribed to cDNA, the sequencing template. TCRdb's table, derived via immunoSEQ multiplex PCR, lists solely in-frame clones and lacks some. The sample has hundreds of thousands of clones, 60% seen once; the top ten hold 0.9% to 0.95%. Treatment denoted: oral pan-JAK inhibitor, 5-10 mg twice daily. As to this clone: Its antigen is as yet unknown.

The receptor was isolated from a human donor with alopecia areata. This sample comprised CD4+ T cells sorted from blood, obtained at week 52, from a patient treated with tofacitinib.

CDR3 nucleotides: TGTGCCAGCAGTCCCAGTAAAGGGGGAGCTTTCTTT. It yields the protein CASSPSKGGAFF. The J gene is TRBJ1-1, the V gene TRBV6-8, with a weak D call TRBD1 (6 bases). Germline CDR1 MNHGY, CDR2 SAAAGT. V shed 5 bases and J shed 10 bases, with 14 bases lying between them. The CDR3 runs 12 residues.